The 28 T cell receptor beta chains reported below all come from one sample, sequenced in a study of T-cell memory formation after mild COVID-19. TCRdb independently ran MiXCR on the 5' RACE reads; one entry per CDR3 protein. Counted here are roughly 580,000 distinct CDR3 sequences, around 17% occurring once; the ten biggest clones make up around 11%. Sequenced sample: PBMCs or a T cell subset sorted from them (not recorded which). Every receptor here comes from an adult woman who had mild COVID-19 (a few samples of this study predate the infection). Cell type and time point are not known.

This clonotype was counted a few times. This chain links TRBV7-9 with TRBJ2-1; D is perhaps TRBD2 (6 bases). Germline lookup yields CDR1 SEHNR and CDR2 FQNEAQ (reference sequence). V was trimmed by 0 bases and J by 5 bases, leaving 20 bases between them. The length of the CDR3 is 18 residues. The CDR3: CASSLASLARRIHNEQFF. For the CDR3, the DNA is TGTGCCAGCAGCTTAGCCTCTCTAGCGAGAAGAATACACAATGAGCAGTTCTTC. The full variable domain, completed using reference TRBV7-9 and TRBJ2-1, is DTGVSQNPRHKITKRGQNVTFRCDPISEHNRLYWYRQTLGQGPEFLTYFQNEAQLEKSRLLSDRFSAERPKGSFSTLEIQRTEQGDSAMYLCASSLASLARRIHNEQFFGPGTRLTVL.

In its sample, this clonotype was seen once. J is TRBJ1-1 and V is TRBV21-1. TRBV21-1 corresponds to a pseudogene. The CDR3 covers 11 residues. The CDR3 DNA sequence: TGCGCGGGCAGAGTGAACACTGAAGCTTTCTTT. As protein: CAGRVNTEAFF.

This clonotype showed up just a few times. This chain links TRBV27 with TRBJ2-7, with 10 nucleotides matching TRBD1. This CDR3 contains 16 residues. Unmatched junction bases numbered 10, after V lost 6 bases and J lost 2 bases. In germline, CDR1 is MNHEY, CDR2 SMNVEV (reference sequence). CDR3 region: CASSRSTGGRTYEQYF. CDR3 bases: TGTGCCAGCAGCCGTTCGACAGGGGGCAGGACCTACGAGCAGTACTTC.

CDR3 bases: TGTGCCAGCAGTTACGTGTCGCTAGCGGGAGGGACAGATACGCAGTATTTT. This translates into CASSYVSLAGGTDTQYF. The chain is built from TRBV6-6 and TRBJ2-3; 12 bases are a match to TRBD2. Germline loops: CDR1 MNHNY, CDR2 SVGAGI (reference sequence). CDR3 length: 17 amino acids. Losses at the gene ends were 2 bases for V and 3 bases for J; bases not matched to a gene: 6.

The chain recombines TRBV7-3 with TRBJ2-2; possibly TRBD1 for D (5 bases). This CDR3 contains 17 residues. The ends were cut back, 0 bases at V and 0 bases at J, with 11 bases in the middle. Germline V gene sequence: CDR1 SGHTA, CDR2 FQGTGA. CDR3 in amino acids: CASSLTAQESNTGELFF. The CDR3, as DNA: TGTGCCAGCAGCTTAACGGCACAGGAGTCGAACACCGGGGAGCTGTTTTTT.

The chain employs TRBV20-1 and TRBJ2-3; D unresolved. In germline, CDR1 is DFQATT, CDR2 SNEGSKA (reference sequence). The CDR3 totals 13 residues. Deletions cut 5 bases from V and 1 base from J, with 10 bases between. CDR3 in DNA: TGCAGTGCTCCACTCTACGGCACAGATACGCAGTATTTT. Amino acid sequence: CSAPLYGTDTQYF.

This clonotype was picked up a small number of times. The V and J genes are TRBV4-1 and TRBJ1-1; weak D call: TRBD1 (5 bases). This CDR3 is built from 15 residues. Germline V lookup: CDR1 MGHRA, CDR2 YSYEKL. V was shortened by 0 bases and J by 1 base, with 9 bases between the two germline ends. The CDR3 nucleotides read TGCGCCAGCAGCCAAGATCGGGGGTGGAACACTGAAGCTTTCTTT. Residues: CASSQDRGWNTEAFF.

CDR3 DNA sequence: TGTGCCAGCAGCACCCCGGGGTCGGCCAAAAACATTCAGTACTTC. It translates to CASSTPGSAKNIQYF. The gene calls are TRBV5-4 and TRBJ2-4; perhaps TRBD2 as D (5 bases). V dropped 4 bases and J dropped 1 base, with 12 bases sitting between them. The V gene's germline CDR1 is SGHNT and CDR2 YYREEE (reference sequence). The CDR3 has 15 residues. The whole variable domain, remainder taken from reference TRBV5-4 and TRBJ2-4, is ETGVTQSPTHLIKTRGQQVTLRCSSQSGHNTVSWYQQALGQGPQFIFQYYREEENGRGNFPPRFSGLQFPNYSSELNVNALELDDSALYLCASSTPGSAKNIQYFGAGTRLSVL.

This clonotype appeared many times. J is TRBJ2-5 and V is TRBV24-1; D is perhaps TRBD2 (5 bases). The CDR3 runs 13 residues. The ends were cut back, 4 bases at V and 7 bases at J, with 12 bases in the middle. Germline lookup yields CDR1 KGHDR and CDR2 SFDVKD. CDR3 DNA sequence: TGTGCCACCAGTGACCTAGCCCCAGGGACCCAGTACTTC. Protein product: CATSDLAPGTQYF.

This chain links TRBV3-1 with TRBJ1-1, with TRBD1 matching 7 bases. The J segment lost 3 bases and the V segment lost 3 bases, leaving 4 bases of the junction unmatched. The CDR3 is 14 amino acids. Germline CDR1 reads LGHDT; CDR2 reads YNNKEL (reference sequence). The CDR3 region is CASSHTGVDTEAFF. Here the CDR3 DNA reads TGTGCCAGCAGCCACACAGGGGTTGACACTGAAGCTTTCTTT. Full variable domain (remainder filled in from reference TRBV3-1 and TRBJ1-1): DTAVSQTPKYLVTQMGNDKSIKCEQNLGHDTMYWYKQDSKKFLKIMFSYNNKELIINETVPNRFSPKSPDKAHLNLHINSLELGDSAVYFCASSHTGVDTEAFFGQGTRLTVV.

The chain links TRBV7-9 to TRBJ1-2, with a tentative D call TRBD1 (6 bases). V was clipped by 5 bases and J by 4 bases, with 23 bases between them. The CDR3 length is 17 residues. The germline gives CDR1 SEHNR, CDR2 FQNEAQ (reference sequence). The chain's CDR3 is CASSQLGQGSRGYGYTF. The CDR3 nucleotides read TGTGCCAGCAGCCAATTGGGGCAGGGGAGCAGGGGCTATGGCTACACCTTC.

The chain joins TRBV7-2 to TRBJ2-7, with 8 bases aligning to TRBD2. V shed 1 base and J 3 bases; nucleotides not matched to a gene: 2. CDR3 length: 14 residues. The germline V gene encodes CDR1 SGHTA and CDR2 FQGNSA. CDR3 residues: CASSLVLADYEQYF. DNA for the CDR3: TGTGCCAGCAGCTTAGTACTAGCGGACTACGAGCAGTACTTC.

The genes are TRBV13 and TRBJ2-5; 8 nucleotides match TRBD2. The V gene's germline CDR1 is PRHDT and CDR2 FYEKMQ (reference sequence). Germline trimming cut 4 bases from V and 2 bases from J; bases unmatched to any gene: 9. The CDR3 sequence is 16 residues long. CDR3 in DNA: TGTGCCAGCAGCTACGGGGGACTAGATGGGCAAGAGACCCAGTACTTC. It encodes CASSYGGLDGQETQYF.

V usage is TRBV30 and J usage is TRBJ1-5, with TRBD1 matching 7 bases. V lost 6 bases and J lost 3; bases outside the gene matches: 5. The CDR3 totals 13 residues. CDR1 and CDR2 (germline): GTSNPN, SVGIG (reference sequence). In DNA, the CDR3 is TGTGCCTGCGGGACAGCCAACAATCAGCCCCAGCATTTT. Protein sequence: CACGTANNQPQHF.

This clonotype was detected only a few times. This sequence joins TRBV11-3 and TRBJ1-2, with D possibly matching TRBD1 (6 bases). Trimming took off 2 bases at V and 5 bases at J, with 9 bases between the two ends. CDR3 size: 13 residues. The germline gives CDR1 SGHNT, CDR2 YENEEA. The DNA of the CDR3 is TGTGCCAGCAGCTTAACGCAGGGGTATGGCTACACCTTC. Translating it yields CASSLTQGYGYTF.

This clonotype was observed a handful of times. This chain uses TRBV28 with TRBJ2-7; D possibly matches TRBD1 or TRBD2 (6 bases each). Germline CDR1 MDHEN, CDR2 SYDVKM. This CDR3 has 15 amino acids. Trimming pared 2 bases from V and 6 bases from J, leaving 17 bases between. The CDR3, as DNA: TGTGCCAGCAGTTTAGTGCAGAGTGGGGGGCTCGAGCAGTACTTC. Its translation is CASSLVQSGGLEQYF.

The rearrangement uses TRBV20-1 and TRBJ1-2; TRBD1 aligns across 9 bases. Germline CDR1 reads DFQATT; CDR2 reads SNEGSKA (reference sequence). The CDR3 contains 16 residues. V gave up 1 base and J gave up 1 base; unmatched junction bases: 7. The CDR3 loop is CSARGQGGDFNYGYTF. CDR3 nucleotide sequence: TGCAGTGCTAGAGGACAGGGGGGCGATTTTAACTATGGCTACACCTTC.

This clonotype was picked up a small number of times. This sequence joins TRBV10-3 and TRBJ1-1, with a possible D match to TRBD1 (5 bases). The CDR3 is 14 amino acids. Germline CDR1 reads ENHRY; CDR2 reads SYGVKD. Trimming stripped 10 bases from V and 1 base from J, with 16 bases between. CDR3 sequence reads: CASAVGTQNTEAFF. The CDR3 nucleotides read TGTGCCAGTGCCGTAGGGACGCAGAACACTGAAGCTTTCTTT.

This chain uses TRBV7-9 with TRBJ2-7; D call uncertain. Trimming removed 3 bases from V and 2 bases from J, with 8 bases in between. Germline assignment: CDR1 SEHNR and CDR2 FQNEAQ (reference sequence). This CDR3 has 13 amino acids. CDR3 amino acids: CASSFQGPYEQYF. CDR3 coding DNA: TGTGCCAGCAGCTTCCAAGGGCCCTACGAGCAGTACTTC.

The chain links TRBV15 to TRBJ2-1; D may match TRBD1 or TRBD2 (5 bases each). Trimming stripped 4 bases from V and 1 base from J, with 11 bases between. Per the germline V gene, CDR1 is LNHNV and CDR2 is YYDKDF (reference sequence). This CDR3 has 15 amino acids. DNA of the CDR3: TGTGCCACCAGCACTCGGGGCCAGTCCTACAATGAGCAGTTCTTC. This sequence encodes CATSTRGQSYNEQFF.

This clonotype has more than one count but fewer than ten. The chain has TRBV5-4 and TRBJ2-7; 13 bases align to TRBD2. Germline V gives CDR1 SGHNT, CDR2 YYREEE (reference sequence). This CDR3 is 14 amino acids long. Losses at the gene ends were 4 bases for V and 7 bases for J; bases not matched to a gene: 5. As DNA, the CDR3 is TGTGCCAGCAGCACCGGGACTAGCGGGAAAGAGCAGTACTTC. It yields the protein CASSTGTSGKEQYF. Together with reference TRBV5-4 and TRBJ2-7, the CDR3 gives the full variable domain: ETGVTQSPTHLIKTRGQQVTLRCSSQSGHNTVSWYQQALGQGPQFIFQYYREEENGRGNFPPRFSGLQFPNYSSELNVNALELDDSALYLCASSTGTSGKEQYFGPGTRLTVT.

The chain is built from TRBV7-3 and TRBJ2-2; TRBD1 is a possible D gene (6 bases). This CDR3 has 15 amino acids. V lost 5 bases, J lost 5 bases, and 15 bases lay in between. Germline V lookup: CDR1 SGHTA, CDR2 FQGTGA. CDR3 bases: TGTGCCAGCAGCACCACAGGGTCGAGGACCGGGGAGCTGTTTTTT. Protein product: CASSTTGSRTGELFF. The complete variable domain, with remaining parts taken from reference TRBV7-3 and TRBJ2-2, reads GAGVSQTPSNKVTEKGKYVELRCDPISGHTALYWYRQSLGQGPEFLIYFQGTGAADDSGLPNDRFFAVRPEGSVSTLKIQRTERGDSAVYLCASSTTGSRTGELFFGEGSRLTVL.

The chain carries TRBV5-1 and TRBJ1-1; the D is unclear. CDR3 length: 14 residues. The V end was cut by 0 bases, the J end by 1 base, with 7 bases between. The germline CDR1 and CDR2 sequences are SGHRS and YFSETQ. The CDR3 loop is CASSLAMANTEAFF. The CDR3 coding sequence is TGCGCCAGCAGCTTGGCGATGGCGAACACTGAAGCTTTCTTT.

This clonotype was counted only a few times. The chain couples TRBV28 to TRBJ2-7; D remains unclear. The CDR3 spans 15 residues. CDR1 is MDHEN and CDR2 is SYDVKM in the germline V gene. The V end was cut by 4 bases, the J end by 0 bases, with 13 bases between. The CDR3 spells CASSSGYHSSYEQYF. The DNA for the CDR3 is TGTGCCAGCAGTTCCGGCTACCACAGCTCCTACGAGCAGTACTTC.

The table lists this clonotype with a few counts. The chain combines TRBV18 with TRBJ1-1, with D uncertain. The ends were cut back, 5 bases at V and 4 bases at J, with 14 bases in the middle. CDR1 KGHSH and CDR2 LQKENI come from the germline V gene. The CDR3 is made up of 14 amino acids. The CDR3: CASSGNRAGTEAFF. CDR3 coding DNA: TGTGCCAGCTCAGGAAACAGAGCGGGCACTGAAGCTTTCTTT.

CDR3 residues: CASSSLAGLSGGQPQHF. CDR3 nucleotide sequence: TGTGCCAGCAGCTCCCTGGCAGGCCTCTCTGGGGGTCAGCCCCAGCATTTT. The rearrangement joins TRBV11-2 to TRBJ1-5, with D maybe TRBD1 (5 bases). V lost 4 bases and J lost 6, with 22 bases in between. CDR1 is SGHAT, CDR2 FQNNGV, per germline. This CDR3 region has 17 residues.

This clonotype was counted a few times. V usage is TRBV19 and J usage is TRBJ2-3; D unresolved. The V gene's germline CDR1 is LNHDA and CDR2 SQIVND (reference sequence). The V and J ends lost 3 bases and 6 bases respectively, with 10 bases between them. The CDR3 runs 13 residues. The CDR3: CASSMVSSDTQYF. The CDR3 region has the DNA TGTGCCAGTAGTATGGTCTCCTCCGATACGCAGTATTTT.

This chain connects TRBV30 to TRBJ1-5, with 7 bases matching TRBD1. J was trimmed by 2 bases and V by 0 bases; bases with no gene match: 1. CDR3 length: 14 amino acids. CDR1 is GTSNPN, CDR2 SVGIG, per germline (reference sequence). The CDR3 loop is CAWSVGQGNQPQHF. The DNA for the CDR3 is TGTGCCTGGAGTGTAGGACAGGGCAATCAGCCCCAGCATTTT.